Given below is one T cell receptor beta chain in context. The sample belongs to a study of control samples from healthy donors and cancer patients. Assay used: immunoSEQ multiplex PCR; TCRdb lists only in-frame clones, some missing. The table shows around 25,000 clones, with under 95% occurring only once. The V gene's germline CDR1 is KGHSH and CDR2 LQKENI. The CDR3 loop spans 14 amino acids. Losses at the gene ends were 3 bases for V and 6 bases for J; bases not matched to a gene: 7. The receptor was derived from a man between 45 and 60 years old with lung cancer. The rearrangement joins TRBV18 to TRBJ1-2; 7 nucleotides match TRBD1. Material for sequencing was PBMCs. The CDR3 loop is CASSPTTGSDGYTF. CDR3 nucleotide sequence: TGTGCCAGCTCACCCACGACAGGGTCGGATGGCTACACCTTC.